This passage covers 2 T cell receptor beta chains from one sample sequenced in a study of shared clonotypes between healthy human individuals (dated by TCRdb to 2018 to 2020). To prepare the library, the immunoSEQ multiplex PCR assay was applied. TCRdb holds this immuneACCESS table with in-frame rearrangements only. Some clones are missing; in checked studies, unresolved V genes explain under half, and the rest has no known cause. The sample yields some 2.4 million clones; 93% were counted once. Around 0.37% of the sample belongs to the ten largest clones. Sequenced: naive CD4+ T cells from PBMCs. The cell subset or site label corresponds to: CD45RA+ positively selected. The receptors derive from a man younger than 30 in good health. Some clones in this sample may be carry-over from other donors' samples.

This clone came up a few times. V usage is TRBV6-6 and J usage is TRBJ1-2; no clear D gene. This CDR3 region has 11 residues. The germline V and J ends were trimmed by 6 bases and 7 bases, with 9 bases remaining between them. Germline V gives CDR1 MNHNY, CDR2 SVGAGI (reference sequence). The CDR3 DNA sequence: TGTGCCAGCAGGGCCGCGACTGGCTACACCTTC. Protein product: CASRAATGYTF.

This CDR3 reads CASSFWGRATETQYF. The CDR3, as DNA: TGTGCCAGCAGCTTCTGGGGGAGGGCCACAGAGACCCAGTACTTC. The gene calls are TRBV7-2 and TRBJ2-5; 7 bases match TRBD2. The CDR3 is made up of 15 amino acids. Trimming removed 3 bases from V and 4 bases from J; junction bases left unmatched: 8. CDR1 and CDR2 (germline): SGHTA, FQGNSA.